This TCR beta chain was retrieved from a study of blood T cells in healthy people across ages (dated by TCRdb to about 2015). About the study as a whole: In model experiments, roughly one uniquely barcoded TCR beta cDNA molecule per two T cells was captured by template switching. To track age-related changes in TCR beta repertoire diversity, the study relied on deep sequencing normalized with unique cDNA molecular identifiers. The donors were divided into four age groups: young (average roughly 17 years), middle-aged (approximately 39), aged (approximately 64) and long-lived (roughly 86). To avoid experimental bias, donors of different ages were randomly spread across the sequencing lanes. For two donors (one aged 18 to 30 and one aged 80 or older), the study analyzed two additional independent replicas of 1 million unique cDNA reads from the same blood draw. Study-level results and caveats: Estimates of total diversity based on one million sequenced T cells were considered lower bounds and underestimates. Because the CMV infection status of the donors was unknown, age-related changes in expanded clonotypes may potentially have been confounded. The long-lived group showed more naive CD4+ T cells, fewer expanded clones and increased TCR diversity than the aged group, suggesting age selection. Because profiling used bulk unsorted PBMCs, naive and antigen-experienced compartments could not be compared conclusively. A strong correlation was found between observed TCR beta diversity and the percentage of naive T cells measured by flow cytometry. Observed TCR beta diversity per million T cells fell roughly linearly with age, and a significant reduction was already apparent by age approximately 40.

Libraries were built with 5' RACE. The sequencer listed for this sample is Illumina HiSeq 2500. A second PCR of about 6 to 12 cycles was run with a J-beta primer mix and a sample-barcoded 5' primer. Each TCR beta cDNA molecule received a unique molecular identifier from a template-switch 5' adaptor carrying 12 random nucleotides. Each sample yielded at least 2.5 million CDR3-containing paired-end reads. All of the RNA was converted into first-strand cDNA using the Mint cDNA synthesis kit, with a TRBC-specific oligonucleotide serving as the primer. Following uracil-DNA glycosylase treatment, a first 18-cycle PCR with universal primers M1SS and BC2_uni_R was performed on all cDNA. In the authors' own workflow: For normalization, 1 million high-quality reads, each with a distinct molecular identifier, were randomly selected from each sample. Reads with shared molecular identifiers were discarded instead of being binned into consensus sequences. CDR3 identification, clonotype clustering and error correction used MiTCR with a Q25 quality threshold and the strictest error-elimination algorithm. Lower-bound total TCR beta diversity was estimated with a nonparametric unseen species model using Euler transformation. Through fastp at Q25 and MiXCR, TCRdb rebuilt clones from the public reads, retaining in-frame beta chains. Here each entry gathers all rows of one CDR3 protein and keeps the most common genes and DNA. TCRdb's processing, not the study's, gives the V and J calls here. Counted in this sample were 1,500,000 or so distinct CDR3 sequences; 59% of them appeared once. The ten top clones hold over 6.5% of the sample.

Concerning this clonotype: Its antigen specificity is not known. Base quality data are lacking; no much larger clone is found one base away.

CDR1 and CDR2 are read off the germline V gene as SNHLY and FYNNEI. The CDR3 holds 16 amino acids from the cysteine to the phenylalanine. Of all the DNA, just the CDR3 is kept, 48 bases in frame from base 1. Relative to germline, V is 4 bases shorter and J is 3 bases shorter, with 18 bases between their ends. The donors were 40 or so Caucasian individuals from Russia, aged roughly 6 to 90 years, who were systemically healthy. Around 10 milliliters of peripheral blood were drawn from each donor into EDTA-treated Vacutainer tubes. Ficoll-Paque density-gradient centrifugation was used to isolate PBMCs, with at least 6.5 million per sample. Trizol reagent was used to extract total RNA from PBMCs, with at least 6 micrograms per sample. For every donor, flow cytometry on a PBMC aliquot measured the percentage of naive CD45RAhigh/CD27high T cells.

This chain is built from TRBV2 and TRBJ1-2; the D gene is not confidently resolved. Sequenced input: blood. The TCR was taken from a man aged 18 to 29 in good health. The sequence in DNA is TGTGCCAGCAGTGGTCAGTCAGAGCGCCCATACTATGGCTACACCTTC. It is translated as CASSGQSERPYYGYTF.